The 27 T cell receptor beta chains reported below all come from one sample, sequenced in a study of T cell responses to AZD1222 COVID-19 vaccine. Sequencing was performed with immunoSEQ multiplex PCR; in TCRdb, only in-frame clones are kept and a portion is missing. The sample lists around 160,000 clones, approximately 90% occurring once. The sequencing used peripheral blood, collected on day 0 of MenACWY control vaccination. The receptors stem from an adult in good health.

This clone was detected once. The rearrangement joins TRBV10-3 to TRBJ2-2, with TRBD2 identical over 9 bases. This CDR3 is built from 15 residues. After removal of 4 bases from V and 7 bases from J, the junction contained 7 bases not matched to a gene. Germline assignment: CDR1 ENHRY and CDR2 SYGVKD. The CDR3 region has the DNA TGTGCCATCAGTGTATATAGCGGGGGCGGCGGGGAGCTGTTTTTT. Translated, it gives CAISVYSGGGGELFF.

This clone appeared a few times. The rearrangement joins TRBV19 to TRBJ2-2, with 8 bases aligning to TRBD1. There are 13 residues in the CDR3. V was clipped by 6 bases and J by 6 bases; unmatched bases: 3. Germline loops: CDR1 LNHDA, CDR2 SQIVND (reference sequence). The CDR3 loop is CASRTGVAGELFF. The CDR3 bases are TGTGCCAGTAGGACAGGGGTCGCCGGGGAGCTGTTTTTT.

This clone has a single count. The chain couples TRBV6-1 to TRBJ2-7, with TRBD1 matching over 7 bases. The length of the CDR3 is 13 residues. Germline values: CDR1 MNHNS, CDR2 SASEGT. V shed 3 bases, J shed 4 bases, and the junction held 3 bases outside the gene matches. The CDR3 DNA reads as TGTGCCAGCAGTGACGGGACAGCTTACGAGCAGTACTTC. Protein sequence: CASSDGTAYEQYF.

The CDR3 nucleotides read TGTGCCAGTAGTGCGACACTATCAGATACGCAGTATTTT. Translation: CASSATLSDTQYF. The chain employs TRBV19 and TRBJ2-3; no clear D gene. Germline-derived CDR1 and CDR2 are LNHDA and SQIVND (reference sequence). The CDR3 totals 13 residues. V lost 5 bases to trimming and J lost 4 bases, with 10 bases between them.

This clone showed up just once. The rearrangement uses TRBV29-1 and TRBJ1-5; maybe TRBD1 (5 bases). Per germline, CDR1 SQVTM and CDR2 ANQGSEA. V lost 4 bases to trimming and J lost 3 bases, with 10 bases between them. This CDR3 region has 13 residues. CDR3 amino acids: CSVGGLNNQPQHF. The CDR3 DNA is TGCAGCGTTGGGGGACTGAACAATCAGCCCCAGCATTTT. The complete variable domain, with remaining parts taken from reference TRBV29-1 and TRBJ1-5, reads SAVISQKPSRDICQRGTSLTIQCQVDSQVTMMFWYRQQPGQSLTLIATANQGSEATYESGFVIDKFPISRPNLTFSTLTVSNMSPEDSSIYLCSVGGLNNQPQHFGDGTRLSIL.

This rearrangement joins TRBV4-2 to TRBJ2-7; 8 nucleotides match TRBD2. V lost 2 bases and J lost 0; bases outside the gene matches: 6. CDR1 and CDR2 from the germline V gene are LGHNA and YNFKEQ. The CDR3 contains 16 residues. The CDR3 is CASSQPTSGSSYEQYF. For the CDR3, the DNA is TGTGCCAGCAGCCAACCAACTAGCGGAAGCTCCTACGAGCAGTACTTC.

The CDR3 DNA sequence: TGTGCCAGTAGTATAGACCTCGGGACGGGCGAAGCTTTCTTT. Protein product: CASSIDLGTGEAFF. V gene TRBV19 combines with J gene TRBJ1-1; tentatively, D is TRBD1 (5 bases). The V end was cut by 0 bases, the J end by 8 bases, with 13 bases between. The CDR3 covers 14 residues. Germline CDR1 reads LNHDA; CDR2 reads SQIVND (reference sequence).

The CDR3 DNA is TGTGCCAGCAGCCTGACTGATACCTACGAGCAGTACTTC. Encoded protein: CASSLTDTYEQYF. V is TRBV7-2 and J is TRBJ2-7; D remains unclear. This CDR3 has 13 residues. Looked up from germline, CDR1 is SGHTA and CDR2 is FQGNSA. The germline V and J ends were trimmed by 5 bases and 2 bases, with 10 bases remaining between them.

This chain links TRBV10-1 with TRBJ2-1, with 10 bases that match TRBD2. This CDR3 has 18 residues. The ends lost 6 bases at V and 7 bases at J; junction bases unmatched: 18. CDR1 and CDR2 from the germline V gene are WNHNN and SYGVQD (reference sequence). The DNA for the CDR3 is TGCGCCAGCAGCCTAGGGGGATCCGGGACTAGCGCCTTTAATGAGCAGTTCTTC. It translates to CASSLGGSGTSAFNEQFF.

This chain connects TRBV3-1 (or the pseudogene TRBV3-2) to TRBJ2-7; 10 nucleotides align to TRBD2. Trimming removed 4 bases from V and 5 bases from J; junction bases left unmatched: 8. Germline-derived CDR1 and CDR2 are LGHDT and YNNKEL (reference sequence). The CDR3 runs 15 residues. DNA of the CDR3: TGTGCCAGCAGCCCCAGGGAGCGGGGGGGTAACGAGCAGTACTTC. Translation gives CASSPRERGGNEQYF.

The V call is TRBV18, the J call TRBJ2-1; no reliable D call. The CDR3 has 13 amino acids. The germline V and J ends were trimmed by 3 bases and 9 bases, with 12 bases remaining between them. CDR1 and CDR2 from the germline V gene are KGHSH and LQKENI. CDR3 nucleotide sequence: TGTGCCAGCTCACCCGGAAGTTCATCTGAGCAGTTCTTC. Protein sequence: CASSPGSSSEQFF.

The CDR3 sequence: CASSSLPQGNYGYTF. DNA of the CDR3: TGTGCCAGTAGTTCGCTCCCACAGGGAAACTATGGCTACACCTTC. This chain joins TRBV19 and TRBJ1-2, with TRBD1 as a possible D gene (6 bases). CDR1 LNHDA and CDR2 SQIVND come from the germline V gene (reference sequence). Trimming cost V 5 bases and J 2 bases, with 15 bases left between them. CDR3 length equals 15 residues.

The J gene is TRBJ1-1, the V gene TRBV27; 9 positions agree with TRBD1. This CDR3 spans 15 amino acids. CDR1 is MNHEY, CDR2 SMNVEV, per germline (reference sequence). The junction had 8 bases not matched to a gene; V was cut back by 6 bases and J by 3 bases. The CDR3, as DNA: TGTGCCAGCAGAAGACCGGGACAGGGCTACACTGAAGCTTTCTTT. It encodes CASRRPGQGYTEAFF.

This clone was counted once. The J gene is TRBJ1-1, the V gene TRBV9, with no clear D. The germline CDR1 and CDR2 sequences are SGDLS and YYNGEE. This CDR3 spans 14 amino acids. The germline V and J ends were trimmed by 0 bases and 5 bases, with 11 bases remaining between them. Here the CDR3 DNA reads TGTGCCAGCAGCGTAGTAGGCGAAGGGACTGAAGCTTTCTTT. This gives the protein CASSVVGEGTEAFF.

Remarks on this clone: Relative to the germline gene, one junction end is altered; a read error may explain this. The chain recombines TRBV9 with TRBJ2-3; the match to TRBD2 covers 8 bases. There are 15 residues in the CDR3. Germline CDR1 and CDR2: SGDLS and YYNGEE. CDR3 sequence (DNA): TGTGCCGGCAGCGTGGGGGGACTAGGCACAGATACGCAGTATTTT. It encodes CAGSVGGLGTDTQYF.

This chain links TRBV3-1 (or the pseudogene TRBV3-2) with TRBJ2-2; no reliable D call. CDR1 and CDR2 (germline): LGHDT, YNNKEL (reference sequence). This CDR3 comprises 15 residues. V shed 1 base and J shed 1 base, with 7 bases lying between them. Here the CDR3 DNA reads TGTGCCAGCAGCCAAGGAGACCTGAACACCGGGGAGCTGTTTTTT. It encodes CASSQGDLNTGELFF.

The V gene is TRBV28, the J gene TRBJ1-5; no reliable D call. This CDR3 spans 14 amino acids. The V gene lost 6 bases and the J gene lost 3 bases, with 12 bases spanning the gap. Germline V gene sequence: CDR1 MDHEN, CDR2 SYDVKM. Here the CDR3 reads CASRPGGLNQPQHF. The CDR3 bases are TGTGCCAGCAGGCCTGGAGGCCTCAATCAGCCCCAGCATTTT.

CDR3 region: CASSPLRGGTYNEQFF. CDR3 coding DNA: TGTGCCAGCAGCCCGCTCCGGGGGGGAACCTACAATGAGCAGTTCTTC. The chain employs TRBV3-1 (or the pseudogene TRBV3-2) and TRBJ2-1; 8 nucleotides agree with TRBD2. The ends lost 4 bases at V and 2 bases at J; junction bases unmatched: 7. Germline V gene lookup returns CDR1 LGHDT and CDR2 YNNKEL (reference sequence). The CDR3 loop spans 16 amino acids.

The V call is TRBV28, the J call TRBJ1-2; D not certain. Between the trimmed V and J ends, which lost 2 bases and 5 bases, there was a span of 12 bases. CDR3 size: 14 residues. Germline V gene data show CDR1 as MDHEN and CDR2 as SYDVKM. The CDR3 bases are TGTGCCAGCAGTTTAGGCTCGTCCGAGTATGGCTACACCTTC. Translation gives CASSLGSSEYGYTF.

The chain recombines TRBV5-1 with TRBJ2-1; TRBD2 aligns across 16 bases. There are 16 residues in the CDR3. The V gene's germline CDR1 is SGHRS and CDR2 YFSETQ. Losses at the gene ends were 3 bases for V and 8 bases for J; bases not matched to a gene: 5. In DNA, the CDR3 is TGCGCCAGCAGCTCGGGACTAGCGGGAGGGCCGCATGAGCAGTTCTTC. It specifies CASSSGLAGGPHEQFF.

The chain links TRBV27 to TRBJ1-1, with D uncertain. Trimming cost V 1 base and J 1 base, with 10 bases left between them. CDR1 MNHEY and CDR2 SMNVEV come from the germline V gene (reference sequence). CDR3 length equals 15 residues. The CDR3: CASSLFAGGNTEAFF. CDR3 DNA sequence: TGTGCCAGCAGTTTATTCGCAGGCGGGAACACTGAAGCTTTCTTT.

This clone was counted a few times. The chain has TRBV18 and TRBJ1-2; D gene uncertain. Germline loops: CDR1 KGHSH, CDR2 LQKENI. The CDR3 sequence is 11 residues long. Between the trimmed V and J ends, which lost 5 bases and 8 bases, there was a span of 9 bases. The CDR3 here is CASSTRGGYTF. As DNA, the CDR3 is TGTGCCAGCTCAACTCGGGGAGGCTACACCTTC. The whole variable domain, remainder taken from reference TRBV18 and TRBJ1-2, is NAGVMQNPRHLVRRRGQEARLRCSPMKGHSHVYWYRQLPEEGLKFMVYLQKENIIDESGMPKERFSAEFPKEGPSILRIQQVVRGDSAAYFCASSTRGGYTFGSGTRLTVV.

This sequence joins TRBV25-1 and TRBJ2-2; D is undetermined. CDR3 length: 14 amino acids. CDR1 and CDR2 (germline): MGHDK, SYGVNS. V was trimmed by 4 bases and J by 3 bases, leaving 9 bases between them. The CDR3 spells CASSAWADTGELFF. The CDR3 coding sequence is TGTGCCAGCAGTGCCTGGGCGGACACCGGGGAGCTGTTTTTT.

This chain joins TRBV25-1 and TRBJ2-1; D could derive from TRBD1 or TRBD2 (5 bases each). CDR1 and CDR2 (germline): MGHDK, SYGVNS. CDR3 size: 15 residues. Trimming pared 1 base from V and 6 bases from J, leaving 13 bases between. CDR3 DNA: TGTGCCAGCAGTGAATTTTGGGACGGTGGCAATGAGCAGTTCTTC. Its protein is CASSEFWDGGNEQFF.

The genes are TRBV30 and TRBJ1-2; D not resolved. CDR1 is GTSNPN and CDR2 is SVGIG in the germline V gene (reference sequence). Trimming stripped 0 bases from V and 3 bases from J, with 8 bases between. The CDR3 has 13 residues. The CDR3 loop is CAWSVGQDYGYTF. The CDR3 bases are TGTGCCTGGAGTGTAGGCCAGGACTATGGCTACACCTTC.

This clone was observed a single time. The V call is TRBV3-1 (or the pseudogene TRBV3-2), the J call TRBJ2-6; D gene uncertain. Germline V gene lookup returns CDR1 LGHDT and CDR2 YNNKEL (reference sequence). V lost 5 bases and J lost 0, with 5 bases in between. This CDR3 spans 14 amino acids. CDR3 residues: CASSVLSGANVLTF. Written as DNA, the CDR3 is TGTGCCAGCAGCGTTCTCTCTGGGGCCAACGTCCTGACTTTC.

The chain uses TRBV5-6 and TRBJ1-5, with TRBD1 matching over 9 bases. The CDR3 sequence is 14 residues long. With 4 bases clipped from V and 4 bases from J, the junction kept 3 bases outside the gene matches. From germline, CDR1 is SGHDT and CDR2 YYEEEE. CDR3 bases: TGTGCCAGCAGCCGCGACAGGGGGAATCAGCCCCAGCATTTT. Amino acid sequence: CASSRDRGNQPQHF.